A single sample gave rise to the 19 T cell receptor beta chains below, sequenced in a study of blood T cell repertoires in COVID-19. Some clones are missing from TCRdb's copy, which holds only in-frame ones; the method was immunoSEQ multiplex PCR. The profile shows fewer than 30,000 clones, roughly 84% of them singletons. The sequenced sample consisted of peripheral blood. Receptor source: a man between 65 and 85 years old with active COVID-19.

V and J are TRBV3-1 (or the pseudogene TRBV3-2) and TRBJ1-3, with no clear D. Per germline, CDR1 LGHDT and CDR2 YNNKEL (reference sequence). Trimming cost V 6 bases and J 0 bases, with 9 bases left between them. This CDR3 has 14 residues. This chain's CDR3 is CASSRHLSGNTIYF. CDR3 nucleotides: TGTGCCAGCAGTCGACATCTCTCTGGAAACACCATATATTTT.

The chain combines TRBV7-9 with TRBJ2-3; 11 bases agree with TRBD2. Per the germline V gene, CDR1 is SEHNR and CDR2 is FQNEAQ (reference sequence). This CDR3 region has 17 residues. J lost 14 bases, V lost 5 bases, and 21 bases had no gene match. CDR3 DNA: TGTGCCAGCAGCCCCCGAGGGGGGGCTAGCGGGGGGTCCGGGATGTATTTT. Protein product: CASSPRGGASGGSGMYF.

This clone was seen just once. The rearrangement links TRBV9 to TRBJ1-5; D is possibly TRBD1 (6 bases). V lost 5 bases and J lost 3, with 21 bases in between. The CDR3 length is 17 residues. Germline assignment: CDR1 SGDLS and CDR2 YYNGEE. The CDR3 nucleotides are TGTGCCAGCAGAGAGCGTAGTAACAGGGACCTCAATCAGCCCCAGCATTTT. It yields the protein CASRERSNRDLNQPQHF.

The rearrangement uses TRBV5-1 and TRBJ2-1; tentative D call: TRBD1 (6 bases). The germline V and J ends were trimmed by 0 bases and 6 bases, with 13 bases remaining between them. The CDR3 extends over 15 amino acids. Germline V gives CDR1 SGHRS, CDR2 YFSETQ. In nucleotides, the CDR3 is TGCGCCAGCAGCTTGGCGCGGCAGGGGCGCAATGAGCAGTTCTTC. Its protein is CASSLARQGRNEQFF.

This chain joins TRBV29-1 and TRBJ2-5, with TRBD2 as a possible D gene (6 bases). V lost 7 bases, J lost 5 bases, and 20 bases lay in between. Germline CDR1 SQVTM, CDR2 ANQGSEA. The CDR3 covers 14 residues. The CDR3 nucleotides are TGCAGCGCCCGAGACGGGGCAGGAGGGGAGACCCAGTACTTC. As protein: CSARDGAGGETQYF.

This chain connects TRBV11-2 to TRBJ2-5; 9 bases line up with TRBD2. Unmatched junction bases numbered 11, after V lost 7 bases and J lost 5 bases. CDR3 size: 15 residues. Per germline, CDR1 SGHAT and CDR2 FQNNGV. This chain's CDR3 is CASTIPAGGRETQYF. CDR3 nucleotide sequence: TGTGCCAGCACCATTCCCGCGGGGGGGCGGGAGACCCAGTACTTC. Full variable domain (rest looked up from reference TRBV11-2 and TRBJ2-5): EAGVAQSPRYKIIEKRQSVAFWCNPISGHATLYWYQQILGQGPKLLIQFQNNGVVDDSQLPKDRFSAERLKGVDSTLKIQPAKLEDSAVYLCASTIPAGGRETQYFGPGTRLLVL.

The rearrangement uses TRBV4-2 and TRBJ2-7, with 7 bases aligning to TRBD1. The CDR3 contains 15 residues. Germline V gene data show CDR1 as LGHNA and CDR2 as YNFKEQ. V was clipped by 4 bases and J by 6 bases; unmatched bases: 12. Written as DNA, the CDR3 is TGTGCCAGCAGCCGCACAGGGGCGAGTGTGCCCGAGCAGTACTTC. This encodes CASSRTGASVPEQYF.

The V and J genes are TRBV30 and TRBJ2-7, with D possibly matching TRBD2 (5 bases). Germline CDR1 and CDR2: GTSNPN and SVGIG (reference sequence). V was cut by 0 bases and J by 3 bases, with 9 bases left in between. The CDR3 extends over 13 amino acids. The CDR3 nucleotides are TGTGCCTGGAGTGTAGCCCGGGGCTACGAGCAGTACTTC. This translates into CAWSVARGYEQYF. Full variable domain (missing parts from reference TRBV30 and TRBJ2-7): SQTIHQWPATLVQPVGSPLSLECTVEGTSNPNLYWYRQAAGRGLQLLFYSVGIGQISSEVPQNLSASRPQDRQFILSSKKLLLSDSGFYLCAWSVARGYEQYFGPGTRLTVT.

This sequence joins TRBV5-4 and TRBJ2-3; no clear D. The germline gives CDR1 SGHNT, CDR2 YYREEE (reference sequence). V was shortened by 4 bases and J by 6 bases, with 18 bases between the two germline ends. The CDR3 is 15 residues long. CDR3 coding DNA: TGTGCCAGCAGCCGTGCTGGTCAGCTCGGGGATACGCAGTATTTT. This codes for CASSRAGQLGDTQYF.

The chain joins TRBV28 to TRBJ1-4; D gene ambiguous. Trimming removed 5 bases at V and 4 bases at J, with 8 bases between. This CDR3 spans 13 amino acids. Germline V gene lookup returns CDR1 MDHEN and CDR2 SYDVKM. The CDR3 DNA reads TGTGCCAGCAGTCCCCCGAGTAATGAAAAACTGTTTTTT. This translates into CASSPPSNEKLFF.

The V and J genes are TRBV5-6 and TRBJ2-2; 11 bases fit TRBD1. The trim removed 4 bases at V and 6 bases at J, leaving 8 bases unmatched. The germline V gene has CDR1 SGHDT and CDR2 YYEEEE. The CDR3 sequence is 16 residues long. The CDR3 DNA reads TGTGCCAGCAGCCGTAGGACAGGGGGCGAGGCCGGGGAGCTGTTTTTT. It encodes CASSRRTGGEAGELFF.

This clone was detected once. J is TRBJ2-7 and V is TRBV3-1 (or the pseudogene TRBV3-2), with D perhaps matching TRBD1 (5 bases). Trimming took off 2 bases at V and 0 bases at J, with 11 bases between the two ends. CDR1 and CDR2 (germline): LGHDT, YNNKEL (reference sequence). The CDR3 consists of 15 residues. CDR3 in amino acids: CASSQRQSASYEQYF. The CDR3 DNA reads as TGTGCCAGCAGCCAAAGACAGTCCGCCTCCTACGAGCAGTACTTC.

The chain combines TRBV14 with TRBJ2-7; D might be TRBD1 (5 bases). Germline-derived CDR1 and CDR2 are SGHDN and FVKESK. This CDR3 is built from 15 residues. V lost 4 bases to trimming and J lost 0 bases, with 13 bases between them. In DNA, the CDR3 is TGTGCCAGCAGCCTACTTGGGGCGAGCTCCTACGAGCAGTACTTC. As protein: CASSLLGASSYEQYF.

The chain carries TRBV4-1 and TRBJ2-5; 7 bases line up with TRBD2. Germline assignment: CDR1 MGHRA and CDR2 YSYEKL. This CDR3 comprises 16 residues. V lost 6 bases and J lost 2; bases outside the gene matches: 12. Here the CDR3 reads CASSRSVGGSQETQYF. In DNA form, the CDR3 reads TGCGCCAGCAGTCGTTCTGTAGGCGGGAGTCAAGAGACCCAGTACTTC.

The J gene is TRBJ2-7, the V gene TRBV11-2; TRBD1 matches at 8 bases. The CDR3 has 16 amino acids. After removal of 6 bases from V and 3 bases from J, the junction contained 13 bases not matched to a gene. Germline V gives CDR1 SGHAT, CDR2 FQNNGV. The CDR3 coding sequence is TGTGCCAGCAGAGCCCCGGGACAGGTTAATTACTACGAGCAGTACTTC. This gives the protein CASRAPGQVNYYEQYF.

This chain uses TRBV5-1 with TRBJ2-3, with TRBD2 matching over 11 bases. CDR3 length: 16 amino acids. Unmatched junction bases numbered 6, after V lost 4 bases and J lost 2 bases. Germline V gene lookup returns CDR1 SGHRS and CDR2 YFSETQ. The CDR3 nucleotides read TGCGCCAGCAGCCCGACTAGCGGGGCGACCACAGATACGCAGTATTTT. It encodes CASSPTSGATTDTQYF.

This clone was counted a single time. The chain employs TRBV7-9 and TRBJ1-4, with TRBD1 matching 11 bases. Trimming cost V 6 bases and J 7 bases; bases outside gene matches: 10. From germline, CDR1 is SEHNR and CDR2 FQNEAQ (reference sequence). The CDR3 contains 16 residues. The CDR3 DNA reads TGTGCCAGCAGACAGTACCCGGACAGGGGGCGTGAAAAACTGTTTTTT. Amino acid sequence: CASRQYPDRGREKLFF.

The chain joins TRBV10-3 to TRBJ1-2; D possibly corresponds to TRBD1 (5 bases). Germline V gene data show CDR1 as ENHRY and CDR2 as SYGVKD. V was trimmed by 4 bases and J by 4 bases, leaving 13 bases between them. The CDR3 consists of 14 residues. CDR3 sequence reads: CAISASDTPYGYTF. The CDR3, as DNA: TGTGCCATCAGTGCATCGGACACCCCCTATGGCTACACCTTC.

The chain has TRBV5-6 and TRBJ1-5; TRBD1 might be the D (5 bases). Between the trimmed V and J ends, which lost 4 bases and 5 bases, there was a span of 10 bases. Looked up from germline, CDR1 is SGHDT and CDR2 is YYEEEE. The CDR3 has 13 residues. The CDR3 protein is CASSQVGDQPQHF. The CDR3 DNA sequence: TGTGCCAGCAGCCAGGTAGGGGATCAGCCCCAGCATTTT. Full variable domain (rest looked up from reference TRBV5-6 and TRBJ1-5): DAGVTQSPTHLIKTRGQQVTLRCSPKSGHDTVSWYQQALGQGPQFIFQYYEEEERQRGNFPDRFSGHQFPNYSSELNVNALLLGDSALYLCASSQVGDQPQHFGDGTRLSIL.